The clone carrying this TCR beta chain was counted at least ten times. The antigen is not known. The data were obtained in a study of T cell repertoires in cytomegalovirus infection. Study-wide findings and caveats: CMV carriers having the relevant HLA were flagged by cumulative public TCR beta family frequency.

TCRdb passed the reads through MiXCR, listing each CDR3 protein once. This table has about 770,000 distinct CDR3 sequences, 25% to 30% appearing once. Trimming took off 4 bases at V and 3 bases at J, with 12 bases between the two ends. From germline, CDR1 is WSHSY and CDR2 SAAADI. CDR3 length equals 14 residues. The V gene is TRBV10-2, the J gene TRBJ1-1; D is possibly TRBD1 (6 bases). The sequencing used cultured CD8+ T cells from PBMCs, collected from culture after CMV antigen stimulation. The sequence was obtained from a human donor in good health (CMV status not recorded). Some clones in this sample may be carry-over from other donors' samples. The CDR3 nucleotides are TGCGCCAGCAGTGTCCAGGGGCGATACACTGAAGCTTTCTTT. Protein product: CASSVQGRYTEAFF.